The present TCR beta chain was sequenced within a study of CD8 T cells in ankylosing spondylitis. Broader study findings: Within matched ankylosing spondylitis synovial fluid, disease-linked clones were reportedly significantly enriched. Characteristic of ankylosing spondylitis blood, it appeared, was a TCR beta motif comprising 7 to 9 highly homologous variants.

TCRdb re-called the 5' RACE reads with MiXCR, one entry per CDR3 protein. The table has about 400,000 distinct CDR3 sequences, 20% to 25% seen once. Points on this clonotype: The antigen is not known.

The clonotype originates from a male donor with ankylosing spondylitis. Sequences were obtained from blood, either unsorted or a sorted T cell fraction (not recorded which).

The CDR3 DNA follows: TGTGCCAGCAGCTTAACGGGACAGGGTACAGATACGCAGTATTTT. Amino acids: CASSLTGQGTDTQYF. The chain joins TRBV7-2 to TRBJ2-3, with 9 bases that match TRBD1. With 2 bases clipped from V and 3 bases from J, the junction kept 3 bases outside the gene matches. This CDR3 region has 15 residues. Germline lookup yields CDR1 SGHTA and CDR2 FQGNSA.